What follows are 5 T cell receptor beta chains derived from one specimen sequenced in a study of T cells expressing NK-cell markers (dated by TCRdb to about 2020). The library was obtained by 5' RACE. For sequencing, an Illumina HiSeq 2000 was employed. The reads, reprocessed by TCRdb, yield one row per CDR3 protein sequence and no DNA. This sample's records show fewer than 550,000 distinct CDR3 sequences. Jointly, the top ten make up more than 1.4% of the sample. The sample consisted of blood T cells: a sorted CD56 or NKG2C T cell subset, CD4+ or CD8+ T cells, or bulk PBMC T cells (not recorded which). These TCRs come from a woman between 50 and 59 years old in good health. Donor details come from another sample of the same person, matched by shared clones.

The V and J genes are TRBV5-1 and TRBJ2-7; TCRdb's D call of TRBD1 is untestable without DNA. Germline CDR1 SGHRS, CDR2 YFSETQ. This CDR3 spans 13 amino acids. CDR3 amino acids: CASSGTVSYEQYF. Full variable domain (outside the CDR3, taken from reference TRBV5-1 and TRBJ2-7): KAGVTQTPRYLIKTRGQQVTLSCSPISGHRSVSWYQQTPGQGLQFLFEYFSETQRNKGNFPGRFSGRQFSNSRSEMNVSTLELGDSALYLCASSGTVSYEQYFGPGTRLTVT.

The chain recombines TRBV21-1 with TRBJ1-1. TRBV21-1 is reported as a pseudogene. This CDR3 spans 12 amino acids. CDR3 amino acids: CASSSLTTEAFF.

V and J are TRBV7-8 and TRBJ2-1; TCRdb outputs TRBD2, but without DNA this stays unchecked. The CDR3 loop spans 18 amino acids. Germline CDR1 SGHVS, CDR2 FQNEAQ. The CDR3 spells CASSRTSGGGDFYNEQFF.

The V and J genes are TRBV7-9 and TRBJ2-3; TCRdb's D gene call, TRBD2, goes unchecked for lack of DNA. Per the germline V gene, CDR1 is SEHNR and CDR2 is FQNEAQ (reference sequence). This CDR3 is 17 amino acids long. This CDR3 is CASSLWNGRIITDTQYF.

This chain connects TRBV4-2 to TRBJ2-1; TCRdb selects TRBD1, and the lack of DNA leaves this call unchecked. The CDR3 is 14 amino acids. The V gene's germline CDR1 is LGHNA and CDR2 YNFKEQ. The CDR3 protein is CASSQMGAANEQFF.